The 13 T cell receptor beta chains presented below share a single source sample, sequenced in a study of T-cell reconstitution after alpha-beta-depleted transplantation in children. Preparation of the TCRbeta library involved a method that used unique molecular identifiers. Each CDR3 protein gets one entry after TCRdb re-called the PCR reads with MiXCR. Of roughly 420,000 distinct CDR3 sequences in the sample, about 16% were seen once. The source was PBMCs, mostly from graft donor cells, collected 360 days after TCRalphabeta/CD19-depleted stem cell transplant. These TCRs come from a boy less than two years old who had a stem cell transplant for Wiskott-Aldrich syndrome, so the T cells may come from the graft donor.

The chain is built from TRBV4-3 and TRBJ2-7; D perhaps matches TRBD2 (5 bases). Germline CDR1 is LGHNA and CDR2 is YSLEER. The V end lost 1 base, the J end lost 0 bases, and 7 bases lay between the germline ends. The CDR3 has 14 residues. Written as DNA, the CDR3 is TGCGCCAGCAGCCAAGCGAGGGACTCCTACGAGCAGTACTTC. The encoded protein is CASSQARDSYEQYF.

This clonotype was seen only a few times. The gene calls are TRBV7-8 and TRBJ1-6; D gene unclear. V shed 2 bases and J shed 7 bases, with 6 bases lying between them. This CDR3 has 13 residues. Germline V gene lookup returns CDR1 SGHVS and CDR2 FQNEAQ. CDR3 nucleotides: TGTGCCAGCAGCTTACCGGGGAATTCACCCCTCCACTTT. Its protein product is CASSLPGNSPLHF.

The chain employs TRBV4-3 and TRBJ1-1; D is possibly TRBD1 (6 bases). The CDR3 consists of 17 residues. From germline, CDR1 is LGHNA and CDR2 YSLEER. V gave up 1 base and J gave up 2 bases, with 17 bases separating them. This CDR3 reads CASSQGGGRIRNTEAFF. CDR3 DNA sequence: TGCGCCAGCAGCCAAGGGGGGGGGCGCATTCGAAACACTGAAGCTTTCTTT.

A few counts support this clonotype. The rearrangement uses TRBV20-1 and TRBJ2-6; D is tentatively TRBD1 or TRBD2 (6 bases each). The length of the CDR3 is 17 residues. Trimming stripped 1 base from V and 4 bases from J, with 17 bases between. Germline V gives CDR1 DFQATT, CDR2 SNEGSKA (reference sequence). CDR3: CSARAVRGRDGANVLTF. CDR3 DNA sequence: TGCAGTGCTAGAGCGGTCCGGGGGCGCGACGGGGCCAACGTCCTGACTTTC.

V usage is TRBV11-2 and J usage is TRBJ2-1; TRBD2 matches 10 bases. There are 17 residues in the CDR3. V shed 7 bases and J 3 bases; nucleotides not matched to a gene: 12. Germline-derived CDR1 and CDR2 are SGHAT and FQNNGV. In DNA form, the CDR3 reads TGTGCCAGCACCCTAGAGCCTAGCGGGAGTGGCTACAATGAGCAGTTCTTC. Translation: CASTLEPSGSGYNEQFF. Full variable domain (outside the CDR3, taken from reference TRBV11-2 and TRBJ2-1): EAGVAQSPRYKIIEKRQSVAFWCNPISGHATLYWYQQILGQGPKLLIQFQNNGVVDDSQLPKDRFSAERLKGVDSTLKIQPAKLEDSAVYLCASTLEPSGSGYNEQFFGPGTRLTVL.

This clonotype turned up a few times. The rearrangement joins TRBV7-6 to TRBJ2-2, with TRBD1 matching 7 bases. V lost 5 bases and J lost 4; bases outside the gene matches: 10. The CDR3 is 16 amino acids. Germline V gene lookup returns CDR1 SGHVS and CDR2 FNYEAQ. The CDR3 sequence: CASSGQQGPVTGELFF. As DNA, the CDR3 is TGTGCCAGCAGCGGACAACAGGGGCCGGTCACCGGGGAGCTGTTTTTT.

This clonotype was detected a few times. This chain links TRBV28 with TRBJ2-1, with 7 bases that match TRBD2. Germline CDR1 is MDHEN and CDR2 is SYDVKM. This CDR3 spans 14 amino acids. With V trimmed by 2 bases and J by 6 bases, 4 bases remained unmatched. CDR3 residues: CASSLRRGFNEQFF. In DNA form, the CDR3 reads TGTGCCAGCAGTTTAAGGCGGGGGTTCAATGAGCAGTTCTTC.

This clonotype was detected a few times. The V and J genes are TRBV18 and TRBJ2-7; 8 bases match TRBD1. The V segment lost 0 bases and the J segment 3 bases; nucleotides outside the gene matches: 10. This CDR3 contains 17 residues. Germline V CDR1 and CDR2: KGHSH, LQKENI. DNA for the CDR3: TGTGCCAGCTCACCACCGTTCTTCGGGACAGGACGCTACGAGCAGTACTTC. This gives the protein CASSPPFFGTGRYEQYF.

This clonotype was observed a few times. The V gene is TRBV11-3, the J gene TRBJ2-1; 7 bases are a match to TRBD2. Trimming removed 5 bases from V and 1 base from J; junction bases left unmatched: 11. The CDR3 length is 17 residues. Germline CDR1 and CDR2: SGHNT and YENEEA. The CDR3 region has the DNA TGTGCCAGCAGCACCCGGGGAGGGATCGTATCCTACAATGAGCAGTTCTTC. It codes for CASSTRGGIVSYNEQFF.

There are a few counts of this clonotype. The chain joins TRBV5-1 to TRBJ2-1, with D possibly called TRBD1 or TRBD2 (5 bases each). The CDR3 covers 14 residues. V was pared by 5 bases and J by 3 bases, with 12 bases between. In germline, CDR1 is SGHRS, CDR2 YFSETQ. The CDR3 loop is CASRSQGDYNEQFF. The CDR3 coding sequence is TGCGCCAGCAGGAGTCAGGGAGACTACAATGAGCAGTTCTTC.

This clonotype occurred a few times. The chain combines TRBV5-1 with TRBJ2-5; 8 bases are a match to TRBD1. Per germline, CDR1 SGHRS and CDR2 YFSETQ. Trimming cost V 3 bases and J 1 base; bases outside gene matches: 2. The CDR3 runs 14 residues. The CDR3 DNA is TGCGCCAGCAGCTGGGGGACAGGCCAAGAGACCCAGTACTTC. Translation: CASSWGTGQETQYF.

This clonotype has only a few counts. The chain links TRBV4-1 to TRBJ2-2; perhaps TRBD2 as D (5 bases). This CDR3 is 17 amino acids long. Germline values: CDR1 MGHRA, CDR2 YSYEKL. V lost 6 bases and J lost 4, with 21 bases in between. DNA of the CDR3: TGCGCCAGCAGTAGATATTCTCGGGGTCCCTCCACCGGGGAGCTGTTTTTT. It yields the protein CASSRYSRGPSTGELFF.

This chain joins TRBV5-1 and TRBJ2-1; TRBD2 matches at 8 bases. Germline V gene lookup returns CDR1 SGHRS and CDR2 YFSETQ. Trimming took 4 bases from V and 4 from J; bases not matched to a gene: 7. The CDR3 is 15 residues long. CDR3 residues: CASSPIRGGYNEQFF. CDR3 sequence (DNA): TGCGCCAGCAGCCCGATCCGGGGGGGTTACAATGAGCAGTTCTTC.